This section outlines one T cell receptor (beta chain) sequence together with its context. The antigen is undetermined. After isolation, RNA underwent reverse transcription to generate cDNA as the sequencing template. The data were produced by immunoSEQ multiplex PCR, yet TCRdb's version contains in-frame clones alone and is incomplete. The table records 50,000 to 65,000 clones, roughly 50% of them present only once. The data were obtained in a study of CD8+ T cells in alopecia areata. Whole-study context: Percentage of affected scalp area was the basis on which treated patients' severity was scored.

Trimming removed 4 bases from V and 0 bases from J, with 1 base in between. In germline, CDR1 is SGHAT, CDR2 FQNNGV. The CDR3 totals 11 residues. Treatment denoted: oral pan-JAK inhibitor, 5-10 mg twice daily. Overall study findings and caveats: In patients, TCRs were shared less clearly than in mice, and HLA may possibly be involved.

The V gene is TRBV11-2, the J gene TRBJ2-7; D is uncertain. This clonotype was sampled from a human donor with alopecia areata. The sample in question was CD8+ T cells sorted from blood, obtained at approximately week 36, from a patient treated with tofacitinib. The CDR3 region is CASSYSYEQYF. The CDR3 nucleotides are TGTGCCAGCAGCTACTCCTACGAGCAGTACTTC.